The clone carrying this T cell receptor beta chain was detected once. J was trimmed by 6 bases and V by 4 bases; bases with no gene match: 8. Germline CDR1 and CDR2: SQVTM and ANQGSEA. The CDR3 totals 13 residues. This record belongs to a study of cytomegalovirus exposure and HLA in healthy donors. In the PCR, 60 Vbeta and 13 Jbeta primers were used. Clones were sequenced by immunoSEQ multiplex PCR, and TCRdb holds only the in-frame ones, with some missing. The sample has about 190,000 clones, about 77% seen once. The sequence was obtained from a woman in her thirties in good health and CMV-seropositive. The chain joins TRBV29-1 to TRBJ2-7; 8 bases map to TRBD1. The material sequenced was PBMCs. The CDR3 protein is CSVGAGGNCEQYF. The CDR3 DNA follows: TGCAGCGTTGGTGCAGGGGGCAACTGCGAGCAGTACTTC.